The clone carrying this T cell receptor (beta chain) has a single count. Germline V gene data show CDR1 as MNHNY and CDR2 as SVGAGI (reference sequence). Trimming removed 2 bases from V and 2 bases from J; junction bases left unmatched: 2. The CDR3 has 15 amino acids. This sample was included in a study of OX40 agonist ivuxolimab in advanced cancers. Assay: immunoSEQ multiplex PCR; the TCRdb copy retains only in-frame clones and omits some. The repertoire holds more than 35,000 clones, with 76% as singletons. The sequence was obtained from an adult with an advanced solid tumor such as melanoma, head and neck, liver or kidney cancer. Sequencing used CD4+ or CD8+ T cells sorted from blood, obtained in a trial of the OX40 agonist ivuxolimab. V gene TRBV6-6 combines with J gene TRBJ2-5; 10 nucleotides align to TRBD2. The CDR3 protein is CASSYSGGEQETQYF. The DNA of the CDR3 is TGTGCCAGCAGTTACAGCGGGGGGGAGCAAGAGACCCAGTACTTC.